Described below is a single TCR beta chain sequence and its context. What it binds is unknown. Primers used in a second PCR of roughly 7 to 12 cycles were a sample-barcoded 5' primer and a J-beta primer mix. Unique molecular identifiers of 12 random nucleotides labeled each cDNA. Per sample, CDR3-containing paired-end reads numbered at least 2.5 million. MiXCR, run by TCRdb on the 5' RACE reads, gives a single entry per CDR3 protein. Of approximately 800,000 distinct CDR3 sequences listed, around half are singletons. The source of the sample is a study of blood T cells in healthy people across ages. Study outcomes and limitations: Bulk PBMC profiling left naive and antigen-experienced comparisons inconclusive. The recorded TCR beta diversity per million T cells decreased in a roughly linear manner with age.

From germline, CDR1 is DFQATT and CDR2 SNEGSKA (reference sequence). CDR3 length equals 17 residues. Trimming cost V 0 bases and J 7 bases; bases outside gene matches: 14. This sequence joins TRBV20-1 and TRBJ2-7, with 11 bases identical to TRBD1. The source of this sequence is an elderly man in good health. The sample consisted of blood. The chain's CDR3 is CSARERFRDRGGNEQYF. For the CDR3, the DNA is TGCAGTGCTAGAGAAAGATTCCGGGACAGGGGGGGCAATGAGCAGTACTTC.